Listed below are T cell receptor beta chains from one sample, sequenced in a study of shared clonotypes between healthy human individuals. Profiling relied on immunoSEQ multiplex PCR, and the TCRdb table lists in-frame clones only, not all of them. The repertoire holds roughly 590,000 clones, with about 95% as singletons. Sequences were obtained from naive CD8+ T cells sorted from blood. The receptors come from a woman under 40 in good health. The CDR3 runs from the conserved cysteine through the conserved F or W. The D gene is left open where the match is weak. Size tells how often a clone was seen (once, few, many) or the class of an expanded clone, and some rows leave it out.

V	size	J	D	DNA	CDR3
TRBV13	-	TRBJ2-5	-	TGTGCCAGCAGCTTAGCGGGAGCAGGACAAGAGACCCAGTACTTC	CASSLAGAGQETQYF
TRBV29-1	-	TRBJ2-7	TRBD1	TGCAGCGTTGGGGACAGATCTTACGAGCAGTACTTC	CSVGDRSYEQYF
TRBV28	-	TRBJ2-7	-	TGTGCCACCTATGATGCATTTAGCTCCTACGAGCAGTACTTC	CATYDAFSSYEQYF
TRBV5-4	once	TRBJ2-3	TRBD2	TGTGCCAGCAGCCCCTCCCCGGGACTAGCGGGACTGTCAGATACGCAGTATTTT	CASSPSPGLAGLSDTQYF
TRBV2	-	TRBJ2-1	-	TGTGCCAGCAGTGTCACAGCTGAGCAGTTCTTC	CASSVTAEQFF
TRBV6-4	-	TRBJ2-1	TRBD2	TGTGCCACCTCCCGCGGGACTAGCGGGAGGGGCAATGAGCAGTTCTTC	CATSRGTSGRGNEQFF
TRBV5-1	-	TRBJ1-2	-	TGCGCCAGCAGCTTTGAGGGGTTGAACTATGGCTACACCTTC	CASSFEGLNYGYTF
TRBV12-2	once	TRBJ2-1	-	TGTGCAAGTCGCTTAGATTCGACGGGCGGCAATGAGCAGTTCTTC	CASRLDSTGGNEQFF
TRBV11-3	-	TRBJ2-3	TRBD2	TGTGCCAGCAGCTTAGGACTAGCGGGAGGAATTAGCACAGATACGCAGTATTTT	CASSLGLAGGISTDTQYF
TRBV9	-	TRBJ2-2	-	TGTGCCAGCAGCGTAGAAAACACCGGGGAGCTGTTTTTT	CASSVENTGELFF
TRBV30	-	TRBJ1-5	-	TGTGCCTGGACTCAGGGTCTCGGTCAGCCCCAGCATTTT	CAWTQGLGQPQHF
TRBV28	-	TRBJ2-3	TRBD2	TGTGCCAGCAGTTTAGTTAGCGGGGGCACAGATACGCAGTATTTT	CASSLVSGGTDTQYF
TRBV6-5	once	TRBJ2-7	-	TGTGCCAGCAGTTACTCGTTGTCCTCTCCCTACGAGCAGTACTTC	CASSYSLSSPYEQYF
TRBV5-5	-	TRBJ2-7	-	TGTGCCAGCAGCTCCAGCGGGTCCGGGAGTGGCTACGAGCAGTACTTC	CASSSSGSGSGYEQYF
TRBV29-1	-	TRBJ2-7	-	TGCAGCGTTGAAGTTGCGAGCCGAGGCTATTCAGGCAGGGACTACGAGCAGTACTTC	CSVEVASRGYSGRDYEQYF
TRBV10-2	once	TRBJ2-7	-	TGCGCCAGCTCCCACCTGGGCGGATCCTACGAGCAGTACTTC	CASSHLGGSYEQYF
TRBV2	-	TRBJ2-7	-	TGTGCCAGCAGGGATAGTGGGTACGAGCAGTACTTC	CASRDSGYEQYF
TRBV6-5	-	TRBJ2-7	-	TGTGCCAGCAGTTACGAGGGGGTTGGGGGCTACGAGCAGTACTTC	CASSYEGVGGYEQYF
TRBV27	-	TRBJ1-1	-	TGTGCCAGCAGTTTAAATCTAGCGAACACTGAAGCTTTCTTT	CASSLNLANTEAFF
TRBV2	-	TRBJ1-1	-	TGTGCCAGCAGCGGCGACAGGATGAACACTGAAGCTTTCTTT	CASSGDRMNTEAFF
TRBV6-5	-	TRBJ2-1	-	TGTGCCAGCAGTCGCAAATATACTAGATTTCCTGAGCAGTTCTTC	CASSRKYTRFPEQFF
TRBV19	-	TRBJ2-2	-	TGTGCCAGTAGTTCACTAGTGTCCGGGGAGCTGTTTTTT	CASSSLVSGELFF
TRBV4-1	-	TRBJ1-1	TRBD1	TGCGCCAGCACCCCCACAGGGGGGAACACTGAAGCTTTCTTT	CASTPTGGNTEAFF
TRBV30	-	TRBJ2-7	TRBD1	TGTGCCTGGAGTGCGGGACAGGGGATCTCCTACGAGCAGTACTTC	CAWSAGQGISYEQYF
TRBV7-9	-	TRBJ2-1	-	TGTGCCAGCAGCTTAGTGGGAAGCTACAATGAGCAGTTCTTC	CASSLVGSYNEQFF
TRBV7-9	-	TRBJ2-7	-	TGTGCCAGCAGCTTACCCGGACATTACTACGAGCAGTACTTC	CASSLPGHYYEQYF
TRBV5-4	-	TRBJ2-7	TRBD1	TGTGCCAGCAGCTTGTCAGGGGGCGTTTGGTACGAGCAGTACTTC	CASSLSGGVWYEQYF
TRBV28	-	TRBJ2-3	TRBD1	TGTGCCAGCAGTTTGATTATAGGACAGGCTCGCACAGATACGCAGTATTTT	CASSLIIGQARTDTQYF
TRBV9	-	TRBJ2-5	-	TGTGCCAGCAGCGGGCCTAGGGGAGAGACCCAGTACTTC	CASSGPRGETQYF
TRBV2	-	TRBJ2-3	-	TGTGCCAGCAGTGAACAGTGGAATACGCAGTATTTT	CASSEQWNTQYF
TRBV7-9	once	TRBJ2-7	TRBD1	TGTGCCAGCAGCTACCAGGGGGCCGACGAGCAGTACTTC	CASSYQGADEQYF
TRBV27	-	TRBJ2-7	TRBD1	TGTGCCAGCGGACAGGGATACGAGCAGTACTTC	CASGQGYEQYF
TRBV6-1	-	TRBJ2-7	-	TGTGCCAGCAGTTTAAGCTCCTACGAGCAGTACTTC	CASSLSSYEQYF
TRBV5-1	-	TRBJ2-7	-	TGCGCCAGCAGCTTCGGAGGCGAGCAGTACTTC	CASSFGGEQYF
TRBV4-1	-	TRBJ2-1	-	TGCGCCAGCAGCGGAAGGGCGGGTGCCACTAAAGCTAGGGACAATGAGCAGTTCTTC	CASSGRAGATKARDNEQFF
TRBV6-5	-	TRBJ2-1	TRBD1	TGTGCCAGGCAGGGGGACACCTCCTACAATGAGCAGTTCTTC	CARQGDTSYNEQFF
TRBV5-4	-	TRBJ2-1	-	TGTGCCAGCAGCCCTACGCTAGAATATGAGCAGTTCTTC	CASSPTLEYEQFF
TRBV27	-	TRBJ2-1	-	TGTGCCAGCAGTTTAGCTTGGGCGGACATCTACAATGAGCAGTTCTTC	CASSLAWADIYNEQFF
TRBV29-1	-	TRBJ2-1	TRBD2	TGCAGCGTTGAAGATTTGCCGGGACTAGCGGGAGCCAGCTACAATGAGCAGTTCTTC	CSVEDLPGLAGASYNEQFF
TRBV29-1	-	TRBJ2-7	-	TGCAGCGTACCTAGTGGGAGTGGGGGGAGCTCCTACGAGCAGTACTTC	CSVPSGSGGSSYEQYF
TRBV5-5	-	TRBJ1-4	TRBD1	TGTGCCAGCAGCGTAGGACAGGGGGGAAGTCATAATGAAAAACTGTTTTTT	CASSVGQGGSHNEKLFF
TRBV14	once	TRBJ2-1	-	TGTGCCAGCAGCCCAGTTCGCGGGAACCCAATCTACAATGAGCAGTTCTTC	CASSPVRGNPIYNEQFF
TRBV7-9	-	TRBJ2-3	-	TGTGCCAGCAGCTTGAGAACGGGAGTCAGGGATACGCAGTATTTT	CASSLRTGVRDTQYF
TRBV19	few	TRBJ1-5	-	TGTGCCAGTAGTATGGACGCGGGCAATCAGCCCCAGCATTTT	CASSMDAGNQPQHF
TRBV11-2	-	TRBJ2-7	-	TGTGCCAGCAGCTTAGTGATAGCCGCAAGCTCCTACGAGCAGTACTTC	CASSLVIAASSYEQYF
TRBV2	-	TRBJ2-7	-	TGTGCCAGTAAGTGGACTGGGGAATACGAGCAGTACTTC	CASKWTGEYEQYF
TRBV27	-	TRBJ2-1	TRBD2	TGTGCCAGCAGAAATGAGGGACTAGCGGGAGGGGGCTCCTACAATGAGCAGTTCTTC	CASRNEGLAGGGSYNEQFF